This T cell receptor (beta chain) originates from a study of blood T cell repertoires in COVID-19. Overall study: COVID-19 samples from acute and convalescent phases originated in the United States, Italy and Spain. Sample material is recorded as cDNA or gDNA derived from T cells, B-cell-depleted T cells, or PBMCs.

Method: immunoSEQ multiplex PCR; TCRdb's copy keeps in-frame clones and lacks some. The data show about 480,000 clones, 70% to 90% seen once. Participants were aged roughly 18 to 89 years from about two dozen US areas. Participant reports of clinical history set cohort assignment. The CDR3 is 15 residues long. Germline V CDR1 and CDR2: SGHAT, FQNNGV. V was clipped by 2 bases and J by 5 bases; unmatched bases: 6. The rearrangement joins TRBV11-2 to TRBJ2-7; 10 nucleotides agree with TRBD1. The sequence derives from a woman between 18 and 29 years old with acute COVID-19. The source material was PBMCs or T cells enriched from blood (not recorded which). CDR3 DNA: TGTGCCAGCAGCTTACGATCCGGACAGGGGGACGAGCAGTACTTC. It specifies CASSLRSGQGDEQYF.